Listed below are T cell receptor beta chains from one sample, sequenced in a study of blood T cell repertoires in COVID-19. Sequencing was performed with immunoSEQ multiplex PCR; in TCRdb, only in-frame clones are kept and a portion is missing. In the table there are 40,000 to 55,000 clones, about 82% of which are singletons. The sample consisted of peripheral blood. The receptors come from a human donor in a cohort sampled during active COVID-19. The CDR3 runs from the conserved cysteine through the conserved F or W. The D gene is left open where the match is weak. Size tells how often a clone was seen (once, few, many) or the class of an expanded clone, and some rows leave it out.

d_gene | j_gene | abundance | v_gene | CDR3aa | CDR3nt
- | TRBJ1-3 | - | TRBV12-3/TRBV12-4 | CASSFRSQIYF | TGTGCCAGCAGTTTTCGGTCACAGATATATTTT
- | TRBJ1-1 | - | TRBV5-4 | CASSFKGRTEAFF | TGTGCCAGCAGCTTCAAAGGGAGGACTGAAGCTTTCTTT
- | TRBJ1-1 | - | TRBV9 | CASSQTIQGNTEAFF | TGTGCCAGCAGCCAGACCATACAGGGGAACACTGAAGCTTTCTTT
- | TRBJ1-3 | - | TRBV3-1/TRBV3-2 | CASSQDISSGNTIYF | TGTGCCAGCAGCCAAGATATCAGCTCTGGAAACACCATATATTTT
- | TRBJ2-2 | - | TRBV12-5 | CASGLGGQAPRGTGELFF | TGTGCTAGTGGTTTGGGTGGACAGGCCCCACGGGGGACCGGGGAGCTGTTTTTT
- | TRBJ2-2 | - | TRBV29-1 | CSANRGGGGELFF | TGCAGCGCTAACAGGGGAGGTGGCGGGGAGCTGTTTTTT
- | TRBJ1-5 | few | TRBV4-1 | CASSQGFGRESNQPQHF | TGCGCCAGCAGCCAAGGATTTGGGCGAGAGAGCAATCAGCCCCAGCATTTT
- | TRBJ2-1 | - | TRBV21-1 | CASSSGSYEQFF | TGTGCCAGCAGCAGCGGGTCTTATGAGCAGTTCTTC
TRBD1 | TRBJ1-2 | - | TRBV6-6 | CASSYKGQNYGYTF | TGTGCCAGCAGCTACAAGGGACAGAACTATGGCTACACCTTC
- | TRBJ1-1 | - | TRBV9 | CASSVTDINTEAFF | TGTGCCAGCAGCGTAACGGACATCAACACTGAAGCTTTCTTT
- | TRBJ1-4 | - | TRBV25-1 | CASEDGNNEKLFF | TGTGCCAGCGAAGACGGGAATAATGAAAAACTGTTTTTT
- | TRBJ1-3 | - | TRBV20-1 | CSAGGAQVHF | TGCAGTGCTGGGGGGGCTCAGGTACATTTT
- | TRBJ1-5 | - | TRBV19 | CATGKIGGPQHF | TGTGCCACCGGTAAGATAGGGGGGCCCCAGCATTTT
TRBD2 | TRBJ2-3 | once | TRBV7-3 | CASSSGLAPDTQYF | TGTGCCAGCAGCTCCGGACTAGCCCCAGATACGCAGTATTTT
TRBD1 | TRBJ2-7 | - | TRBV5-4 | CASSLAPGGVYEQYF | TGTGCCAGCAGCTTGGCCCCAGGGGGCGTCTACGAGCAGTACTTC
TRBD1 | TRBJ1-2 | - | TRBV3-1/TRBV3-2 | CASSHVPGQGGGYTF | TGTGCCAGCAGCCACGTACCGGGACAGGGAGGCGGCTACACCTTC
TRBD1 | TRBJ1-2 | - | TRBV3-1/TRBV3-2 | CASSQGQGYGYTF | TGTGCCAGCAGCCAAGGACAGGGCTATGGCTACACCTTC
- | TRBJ1-5 | - | TRBV5-1 | CASSFEELSNQPQHF | TGCGCCAGCAGCTTTGAGGAGCTTAGCAATCAGCCCCAGCATTTT
TRBD1 | TRBJ2-5 | - | TRBV7-9 | CASRRNRGQETQYF | TGTGCCAGCAGGCGCAACAGGGGACAAGAGACCCAGTACTTC
TRBD2 | TRBJ2-5 | - | TRBV4-2 | CASSQEVGLAGWVEETQYF | TGTGCCAGCAGCCAAGAGGTAGGGCTAGCGGGGTGGGTTGAAGAGACCCAGTACTTC